These 5 T cell receptor beta chains share one sample of origin, sequenced in a study of T cell repertoires in cytomegalovirus infection (dated by TCRdb to between 2018 and 2021). The antigens for these receptors are not known. TCRdb names Illumina HiSeq 1500 as the instrument used. TCRdb trimmed public reads at Q25 via fastp, called clones via MiXCR and kept in-frame beta chains. Entries that share a CDR3 protein sequence are merged under the most common genes and DNA. Recorded for this sample are about 68,000 distinct CDR3 sequences; 20% to 25% of them occurred a single time. The top ten clonotypes cover around 77% of the sample. Sequencing used PBMCs, sequenced either directly or after in vitro stimulation (not recorded which). The source is a human donor in good health (CMV status not recorded). Some clones in this sample may be carry-over from other donors' samples.

This clonotype was counted between two and nine times. V is TRBV7-6 and J is TRBJ2-7; D may correspond to TRBD1 or TRBD2 (6 bases each). Germline loops: CDR1 SGHVS, CDR2 FNYEAQ. This CDR3 has 13 amino acids. The V end was cut by 4 bases, the J end by 7 bases, with 14 bases between. The CDR3 region has the DNA TGTGCCAGCAGCTCGGGGGCCTCGGAAGAGCAGTACTTC. Translation: CASSSGASEEQYF.

This clonotype showed up many times. The genes are TRBV7-2 and TRBJ1-1, with D tentatively TRBD1 (6 bases). This CDR3 spans 15 amino acids. CDR1 and CDR2 (germline): SGHTA, FQGNSA. Trimming shortened V by 6 bases and J by 0 bases, and 14 bases separated the two germline ends. The CDR3 spells CASRKGGEMNTEAFF. As DNA, the CDR3 is TGTGCCAGCAGGAAGGGGGGCGAAATGAACACTGAAGCTTTCTTT.

This clonotype showed up just a few times. The chain uses TRBV5-4 and TRBJ2-3; 8 bases align to TRBD1. V trimming: 3 bases; J trimming: 4 bases; junction bases outside the gene matches: 4. CDR3 length equals 14 residues. Germline V gives CDR1 SGHNT, CDR2 YYREEE (reference sequence). The CDR3 is CASSSQGAADTQYF. CDR3 DNA sequence: TGTGCCAGCAGCTCCCAGGGGGCGGCAGATACGCAGTATTTT.

This clonotype was seen a handful of times. The genes are TRBV10-3 and TRBJ1-2, with TRBD1 as a possible D gene (5 bases). V lost 3 bases and J 4 bases, leaving 18 bases between the germline ends. From germline, CDR1 is ENHRY and CDR2 SYGVKD. The CDR3 totals 16 residues. The CDR3 here is CAISEDSGFFSYGYTF. The DNA for the CDR3 is TGTGCCATCAGTGAAGACTCAGGGTTCTTCTCCTATGGCTACACCTTC.

This chain connects TRBV7-3 to TRBJ1-1, with D possibly TRBD1 on 5 matching bases. In germline, CDR1 is SGHTA, CDR2 FQGTGA. V lost 3 bases, J lost 6 bases, and 17 bases lay in between. The CDR3 sequence is 15 residues long. The CDR3 is CASSFLGTPTAEAFF. The CDR3 nucleotides read TGTGCCAGCAGCTTTCTGGGGACCCCAACCGCTGAAGCTTTCTTT.